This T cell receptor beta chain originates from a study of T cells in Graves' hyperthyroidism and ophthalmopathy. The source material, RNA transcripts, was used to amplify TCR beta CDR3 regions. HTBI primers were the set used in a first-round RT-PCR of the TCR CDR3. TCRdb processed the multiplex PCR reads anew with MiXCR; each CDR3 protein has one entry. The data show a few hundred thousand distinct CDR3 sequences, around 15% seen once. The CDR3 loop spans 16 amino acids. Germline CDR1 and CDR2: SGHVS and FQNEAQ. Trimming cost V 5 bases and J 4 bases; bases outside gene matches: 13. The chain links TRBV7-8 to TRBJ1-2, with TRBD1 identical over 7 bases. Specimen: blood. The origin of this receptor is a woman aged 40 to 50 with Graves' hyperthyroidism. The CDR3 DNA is TGTGCCAGCAGCCCAAGCCCGGGACAGCTAAGCTATGGCTACACCTTC. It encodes CASSPSPGQLSYGYTF.